A selection of T cell receptor beta chains follows, all from one sample in a study of long-term antiretroviral therapy in people with HIV. Clones were read by immunoSEQ multiplex PCR, and TCRdb kept only the in-frame ones, dropping some. The profile covers approximately 32,000 clones, with around 82% appearing a single time and 7.9% taken by the ten largest. Source: unsorted PBMCs, taken 0.4 years before starting antiretroviral therapy. All receptors derive from a man aged 18 to 29 with HIV. Each CDR3 is given with its conserved first and last residue. Fields, in order: J gene, clone size, D gene, V gene, CDR3 protein, CDR3 DNA. A D gene is named only where the DNA matches it firmly. Clone size, where shown, is once, few, many, or a class for clones that have expanded.

TRBJ2-1,-,TRBD2,TRBV11-2,CASSLEVAGAYNEQFF,TGTGCCAGCAGCTTAGAAGTAGCGGGTGCCTACAATGAGCAGTTCTTC
TRBJ2-2,-,-,TRBV28,CASSSGGIANTGELFF,TGTGCCAGCAGTTCCGGCGGTATCGCGAACACCGGGGAGCTGTTTTTT
TRBJ2-7,-,-,TRBV18,CASSPAVREQYF,TGTGCCAGCTCACCAGCCGTTCGCGAGCAGTACTTC
TRBJ1-1,-,-,TRBV2,CASSRGLNTEAFF,TGTGCCAGCAGTCGAGGATTGAACACTGAAGCTTTCTTT
TRBJ2-7,medium-sized,TRBD2,TRBV4-1,CASSYLAGAGEQYF,TGCGCCAGCAGCTACCTAGCGGGAGCGGGAGAGCAGTACTTC
TRBJ2-7,-,TRBD2,TRBV5-6,CASSLVAGGYEQYF,TGTGCCAGCAGCTTGGTAGCGGGAGGCTACGAGCAGTACTTC
TRBJ2-7,-,-,TRBV4-3,CASSLKLYEGGYEQYF,TGCGCCAGCAGCCTAAAGCTATATGAGGGGGGCTACGAGCAGTACTTC
TRBJ2-1,-,-,TRBV28,CASSFGGSYNEQFF,TGTGCCAGCAGTTTCGGGGGTTCCTACAATGAGCAGTTCTTC
TRBJ1-3,-,-,TRBV9,CASSSPGRGNTIYF,TGTGCCAGCAGCTCCCCGGGGCGGGGAAACACCATATATTTT
TRBJ2-1,-,TRBD2,TRBV5-1,CASSGLADRNEQFF,TGCGCCAGCAGCGGACTAGCGGACCGCAATGAGCAGTTCTTC
TRBJ1-3,-,-,TRBV5-6,CASSLSGRSGNTIYF,TGTGCCAGCAGCTTGTCTGGGCGCTCTGGAAACACCATATATTTT
TRBJ2-3,-,-,TRBV25-1,CASSESGASTDTQYF,TGTGCCAGCAGTGAATCCGGGGCTAGCACAGATACGCAGTATTTT
TRBJ1-4,-,TRBD1,TRBV15,CATSRRQGGYGEKLFF,TGTGCCACCAGCAGACGACAGGGTGGATATGGGGAAAAACTGTTTTTT
TRBJ2-7,-,-,TRBV5-1,CASSFFPGYEQYF,TGCGCCAGCAGCTTTTTCCCGGGCTACGAGCAGTACTTC
TRBJ2-3,-,-,TRBV7-7,CASSLGLQNTQYF,TGTGCTAGCAGCTTAGGGCTTCAGAATACGCAGTATTTT
TRBJ1-1,-,-,TRBV27,CASSHNVYTEAFF,TGTGCCAGCAGCCATAACGTTTACACTGAAGCTTTCTTT